The T cell receptor beta chain described here comes from a study of blood T cell repertoires in COVID-19. How the authors handled the data: Amplification from reference gene primers served as the basis for estimated nucleated cell counts. Some clones are missing from TCRdb's copy, which holds only in-frame ones; the method was immunoSEQ multiplex PCR. That table gives V, J and clone size, and the DNA gave D and trimming. The sample lists about 99,000 clones, around nine tenths occurring once. The germline V gene has CDR1 LNHDA and CDR2 SQIVND (reference sequence). The CDR3 consists of 12 residues. With V trimmed by 6 bases and J by 7 bases, 4 bases remained unmatched.

The rearrangement links TRBV19 to TRBJ1-2; the match to TRBD1 covers 8 bases. The sequencing input was peripheral blood. The TCR originated in a human donor in a cohort sampled during active COVID-19. The CDR3 is CASSGQGFGYTF. CDR3 in DNA: TGTGCCAGTAGCGGACAGGGTTTTGGCTACACCTTC.